This entry lists 28 T cell receptor beta chains sequenced from one sample in a study of T cells in Graves' hyperthyroidism and ophthalmopathy. TCR beta CDR3 regions were amplified from RNA. The study used the HTBI primer set for a first-round RT-PCR of the TCR CDR3. One entry per CDR3 protein, called by TCRdb with MiXCR from the multiplex PCR reads. This sample has hundreds of thousands of distinct CDR3 sequences, with around 38% found just once. Sequencing was performed on blood. These receptor sequences come from a man aged 18 to 29 with Graves' hyperthyroidism.

This clonotype was counted a few times. Written as DNA, the CDR3 is TGCGCCAGCAGCTTGGCCTGGGGGGGTTACGAGCAGTACTTC. The encoded protein is CASSLAWGGYEQYF. The chain carries TRBV5-1 and TRBJ2-7; 7 positions match TRBD2. Germline CDR1 and CDR2: SGHRS and YFSETQ. J lost 4 bases, V lost 0 bases, and 4 bases had no gene match. CDR3 length equals 14 residues.

Notes on this clonotype: The junction and the germline gene differ at one end; a read error may be behind it. J is TRBJ1-2 and V is TRBV20-1; 7 bases fit TRBD1. The CDR3 length is 15 residues. Germline values: CDR1 DFQATT, CDR2 SNEGSKA (reference sequence). CDR3 amino acids: CSARDFETGQYGHTF. Written as DNA, the CDR3 is TGCAGTGCTAGAGATTTTGAGACGGGACAGTATGGCCACACCTTC.

The V and J genes are TRBV14 and TRBJ2-7; D perhaps matches TRBD1 (5 bases). Germline values: CDR1 SGHDN, CDR2 FVKESK. This CDR3 is 14 amino acids long. Deletions cut 0 bases from V and 2 bases from J, with 8 bases between. The CDR3 nucleotides are TGTGCCAGCAGCCAAGATAAGACAGCCTACGAGCAGTACTTC. Its protein product is CASSQDKTAYEQYF.

This sequence joins TRBV29-1 and TRBJ1-1; D perhaps matches TRBD1 (5 bases). Trimming removed 3 bases from V and 10 bases from J, with 18 bases in between. The CDR3 runs 13 residues. Germline V gene lookup returns CDR1 SQVTM and CDR2 ANQGSEA. CDR3 sequence: CSVDGRESKVAFF. The CDR3 coding sequence is TGCAGCGTTGATGGCAGGGAGAGTAAAGTAGCTTTCTTT.

This chain uses TRBV25-1 with TRBJ1-4, with D unresolved. Germline V gene lookup returns CDR1 MGHDK and CDR2 SYGVNS. The V gene lost 5 bases and the J gene lost 8 bases, with 12 bases spanning the gap. There are 13 residues in the CDR3. CDR3 residues: CASSFGLGEKLFF. The CDR3 DNA reads TGTGCCAGCAGTTTTGGGCTGGGGGAAAAACTGTTTTTT. The full variable domain, rest sourced from reference TRBV25-1 and TRBJ1-4, is EADIYQTPRYLVIGTGKKITLECSQTMGHDKMYWYQQDPGMELHLIHYSYGVNSTEKGDLSSESTVSRIRTEHFPLTLESARPSHTSQYLCASSFGLGEKLFFGSGTQLSVL.

V usage is TRBV5-6 and J usage is TRBJ2-2; D gene uncertain. Germline CDR1 and CDR2: SGHDT and YYEEEE. The CDR3 has 15 residues. V shed 6 bases and J shed 3 bases, with 15 bases lying between them. The CDR3 is CASTPMGVYTGELFF. The CDR3 bases are TGTGCCAGCACCCCTATGGGCGTTTACACCGGGGAGCTGTTTTTT.

This clonotype was counted many times. The chain employs TRBV15 and TRBJ2-7; 10 nucleotides line up with TRBD1. V trimming: 0 bases; J trimming: 4 bases; junction bases outside the gene matches: 6. The V gene's germline CDR1 is LNHNV and CDR2 YYDKDF (reference sequence). The CDR3 runs to 16 residues. CDR3 DNA sequence: TGTGCCACCAGCAGAGATAGGGGACAGGGGTTTTACGAGCAGTACTTC. It yields the protein CATSRDRGQGFYEQYF.

The rearrangement uses TRBV5-4 and TRBJ2-7; maybe TRBD2 (6 bases). The CDR3 loop spans 14 amino acids. Trimming removed 5 bases from V and 6 bases from J, with 18 bases in between. Germline-derived CDR1 and CDR2 are SGHNT and YYREEE (reference sequence). The CDR3 loop reads CASSQSGAPGEQYF. CDR3 in DNA: TGTGCCAGCAGTCAGTCGGGAGCGCCGGGCGAGCAGTACTTC.

This clonotype was counted many times. The CDR3 DNA reads TGCAGCGCCCCTGCCGGGACAGGGGAAGAGACCCAGTACTTC. This codes for CSAPAGTGEETQYF. The gene calls are TRBV29-1 and TRBJ2-5; TRBD1 matches 10 bases. Per germline, CDR1 SQVTM and CDR2 ANQGSEA. There are 14 residues in the CDR3. J lost 3 bases, V lost 7 bases, and 8 bases had no gene match.

This clonotype occurred many times. This rearrangement joins TRBV2 to TRBJ1-5; the D gene is possibly TRBD1 (5 bases). The V end was cut by 1 base, the J end by 3 bases, with 10 bases between. Germline V lookup: CDR1 SNHLY, CDR2 FYNNEI. CDR3 length equals 15 residues. The DNA of the CDR3 is TGTGCCAGCAGTGAAGGTGGGGGTTACAATCAGCCCCAGCATTTT. Its translation: CASSEGGGYNQPQHF.

This clonotype appeared many times. The chain combines TRBV2 with TRBJ2-6; D remains ambiguous. V was clipped by 6 bases and J by 2 bases, with 11 bases between them. This CDR3 has 15 amino acids. The germline gives CDR1 SNHLY, CDR2 FYNNEI. CDR3 amino acids: CASSSVGAGANVLTF. The CDR3 nucleotides are TGTGCCAGCAGCTCGGTTGGAGCTGGGGCCAACGTCCTGACTTTC.

The rearrangement joins TRBV12-3 or TRBV12-4 to TRBJ2-2, with a tentative D call TRBD2 (6 bases). This CDR3 contains 13 residues. V was pared by 6 bases and J by 5 bases, with 10 bases between. This chain's CDR3 is CASRVLATGELFF. Written as DNA, the CDR3 is TGTGCCAGCAGGGTCCTAGCGACCGGGGAGCTGTTTTTT.

This chain connects TRBV2 to TRBJ2-7, with a possible D match to TRBD2 (6 bases). The CDR3 is 15 residues long. The germline gives CDR1 SNHLY, CDR2 FYNNEI. With 3 bases removed from V and 3 bases from J, the gap between germline ends came to 15 bases. CDR3 loop: CASSEEIGGDYEQYF. The DNA of the CDR3 is TGTGCCAGCAGTGAGGAGATCGGAGGGGACTACGAGCAGTACTTC.

A note on this clonotype: This sequence may be a read error, since a much larger clone differs from it by one base. The CDR3 DNA reads TGTGCCGTATGGAACACTGAAGCTTTCTTT. This encodes CAVWNTEAFF. The gene calls are TRBV19 and TRBJ1-1; D call uncertain. CDR3 length: 10 amino acids. Germline V gene sequence: CDR1 LNHDA, CDR2 SQIVND (reference sequence). V shed 11 bases and J shed 1 base, with 5 bases lying between them.

The CDR3 loop is CSASPGVSLLGNTIYF. The CDR3 nucleotides are TGCAGTGCTAGCCCGGGCGTCTCACTACTGGGAAACACCATATATTTT. The chain links TRBV20-1 to TRBJ1-3; D not resolved. There are 16 residues in the CDR3. Germline V gives CDR1 DFQATT, CDR2 SNEGSKA (reference sequence). V lost 3 bases and J lost 4, with 19 bases in between.

This CDR3 reads CATSSPDRYSNQPQHF. CDR3 DNA sequence: TGTGCCACCAGCAGCCCGGACAGGTATAGCAATCAGCCCCAGCATTTT. V and J are TRBV15 and TRBJ1-5, with 7 positions matching TRBD1. V gave up 3 bases and J gave up 0 bases; unmatched junction bases: 5. The CDR3 has 16 amino acids. The germline CDR1 and CDR2 sequences are LNHNV and YYDKDF (reference sequence).

This clonotype has at least ten counts. The chain employs TRBV20-1 and TRBJ1-5; D unresolved. V lost 1 base and J 4 bases, leaving 8 bases between the germline ends. CDR1 and CDR2 (germline): DFQATT, SNEGSKA (reference sequence). CDR3 length equals 13 residues. CDR3 sequence reads: CSARGQENQPQHF. The CDR3 DNA follows: TGCAGTGCTAGAGGGCAGGAGAATCAGCCCCAGCATTTT.

The chain links TRBV20-1 to TRBJ1-1, with D possibly TRBD1 on 6 matching bases. Germline CDR1 and CDR2: DFQATT and SNEGSKA (reference sequence). With 2 bases removed from V and 1 base from J, the gap between germline ends came to 17 bases. The CDR3 sequence is 16 residues long. As DNA, the CDR3 is TGCAGTGCTAGACTCCCCCCCCCAGGGGAGAACACTGAAGCTTTCTTT. Its translation: CSARLPPPGENTEAFF.

The rearrangement joins TRBV10-3 to TRBJ1-4; tentatively, D is TRBD1 (6 bases). Germline values: CDR1 ENHRY, CDR2 SYGVKD. The germline V and J ends were trimmed by 11 bases and 5 bases, with 18 bases remaining between them. The CDR3 length is 14 residues. The CDR3 nucleotides are TGTGCCGCTTCGGCAGGGGAGTACAATGAAAAACTGTTTTTT. It is translated as CAASAGEYNEKLFF.

This clonotype was observed many times. The chain carries TRBV2 and TRBJ1-5; possible D gene TRBD1, 6 bases. The V end was cut by 7 bases, the J end by 7 bases, with 20 bases between. Germline V lookup: CDR1 SNHLY, CDR2 FYNNEI. This CDR3 contains 15 residues. The CDR3 DNA sequence: TGTGCCAGCAATGATGTACAGGGAATCGACCAGCCCCAGCATTTT. Translating it yields CASNDVQGIDQPQHF. Based on the CDR3 plus reference TRBV2 and TRBJ1-5, the full variable domain is EPEVTQTPSHQVTQMGQEVILRCVPISNHLYFYWYRQILGQKVEFLVSFYNNEISEKSEIFDDQFSVERPDGSNFTLKIRSTKLEDSAMYFCASNDVQGIDQPQHFGDGTRLSIL.

The V gene is TRBV4-1, the J gene TRBJ2-5; TRBD2 aligns across 12 bases. The junction had 6 bases not matched to a gene; V was cut back by 3 bases and J by 1 base. The germline V gene has CDR1 MGHRA and CDR2 YSYEKL. This CDR3 has 17 amino acids. CDR3 nucleotide sequence: TGCGCCAGCAGCCAGTCACCGGGACTAGCGGGCCAAGAGACCCAGTACTTC. As protein: CASSQSPGLAGQETQYF.

Comments on this clonotype: A junction end diverges from the germline sequence, so it may reflect a read error. This rearrangement joins TRBV7-7 to TRBJ2-7; 8 nucleotides match TRBD2. Germline V lookup: CDR1 SSHAT, CDR2 FNYEAQ (reference sequence). The CDR3 has 18 residues. CDR3 protein: CASSLAENSGVNSYEQYF. DNA of the CDR3: TGTGCTAGCAGCTTAGCGGAGAATAGCGGGGTTAACTCCTACGAGCAGTACTTC.

The chain couples TRBV29-1 to TRBJ2-7; no definite D call. Trimming took 4 bases from V and 7 from J, leaving 17 bases between them. This CDR3 comprises 13 residues. Germline loops: CDR1 SQVTM, CDR2 ANQGSEA. The chain's CDR3 is CSVVTRSTGEQYF. In DNA form, the CDR3 reads TGCAGCGTTGTAACCAGGAGCACCGGGGAGCAGTACTTC.

This clonotype was seen repeatedly, ten times or more. The rearrangement joins TRBV5-1 to TRBJ1-1; D unclear. V was trimmed by 0 bases and J by 0 bases, leaving 9 bases between them. This CDR3 contains 15 residues. Looked up from germline, CDR1 is SGHRS and CDR2 is YFSETQ. The CDR3 DNA sequence: TGCGCCAGCAGCTTGGAGGCAGGTCTGAACACTGAAGCTTTCTTT. Protein sequence: CASSLEAGLNTEAFF.

This clonotype was detected only a few times. The CDR3 sequence: CASSSPQGGTYEQYF. The CDR3 DNA sequence: TGTGCCAGCAGCTCCCCCCAGGGGGGGACCTACGAGCAGTACTTC. This chain connects TRBV7-3 to TRBJ2-7; either TRBD1 or TRBD2 may fit D (7 bases each). Trimming took 4 bases from V and 2 from J, leaving 15 bases between them. The germline gives CDR1 SGHTA, CDR2 FQGTGA. The CDR3 has 15 residues.

V and J are TRBV7-9 and TRBJ1-2; D unresolved. V dropped 6 bases and J dropped 3 bases, with 11 bases sitting between them. There are 13 residues in the CDR3. Germline V CDR1 and CDR2: SEHNR, FQNEAQ (reference sequence). CDR3 loop: CASRSTEDYGYTF. The CDR3 bases are TGTGCCAGCAGATCGACCGAGGACTATGGCTACACCTTC.

Notes on this clonotype: One end of the junction varies from germline; a read error may be responsible. The CDR3 bases are TGCGCCAGCAGCCCATTGGATCAGGGGGTGGGCACTGAAGCTTTCTTT. Translated, it gives CASSPLDQGVGTEAFF. The chain recombines TRBV7-3 with TRBJ1-1; 7 positions match TRBD1. CDR3 length: 16 residues. Germline assignment: CDR1 SGHTA and CDR2 FQGTGA.

This clonotype was seen only a few times. The chain carries TRBV7-2 and TRBJ2-7; D is unclear. There are 13 residues in the CDR3. Germline lookup yields CDR1 SGHTA and CDR2 FQGNSA. V was trimmed by 5 bases and J by 3 bases, leaving 11 bases between them. In nucleotides, the CDR3 is TGTGCCAGCAGCGCAGACGTCTTCTACGAGCAGTACTTC. Translated, it gives CASSADVFYEQYF.